This TCR beta chain is drawn from a study of T-cell memory formation after mild COVID-19. The wider study: Clusters of TCRs were largely donor specific. General study findings and limits: Detection of some responders pre-infection suggested pre-existing cross-reactive memory T cells participated. Among clones contracting day 15 to 85, CD4/CD8 was balanced, whereas later expanders leaned CD4+.

With V trimmed by 1 base and J by 1 base, 7 bases remained unmatched. The V gene's germline CDR1 is SGHTA and CDR2 FQGNSA. The length of the CDR3 is 17 residues. This clonotype was counted a few times. Antigen unknown. With constant-segment primers, 5'RACE yielded cDNA libraries of TCR alpha and TCR beta that carried sample barcodes and UMIs. Each CDR3 protein is one row after TCRdb ran MiXCR on the 5' RACE reads. The sample contains roughly 110,000 distinct CDR3 sequences, roughly an eighth of which appear only once. This TCR was sampled from a man aged 18 to 30 who had mild COVID-19 (a few samples of this study predate the infection). Cell type and time point are not known. The specimen was PBMCs or a T cell subset sorted from them (not recorded which). The chain carries TRBV7-2 and TRBJ2-5; the match to TRBD1 covers 9 bases. This CDR3 is CASSLVLTGGGQETQYF. The CDR3 DNA reads TGTGCCAGCAGCTTAGTCCTGACAGGGGGAGGCCAAGAGACCCAGTACTTC.